The count of the clone carrying this TCR beta chain is one. A junction end diverges from the germline sequence, so it may reflect a read error. These data are taken from a study of blood T cells in healthy people across ages. Alongside a J-beta primer mix, a sample-barcoded 5' primer served in a second PCR lasting about 6 to 11 cycles. One entry per CDR3 protein, called by TCRdb with MiXCR from the 5' RACE reads. This table holds roughly 930,000 distinct CDR3 sequences, roughly 50% found once. The germline V gene encodes CDR1 MNHEY and CDR2 SVGEGT. This CDR3 contains 14 residues. The sequence came from a man between 25 and 39 years old in good health. The chain employs TRBV6-2 or TRBV6-3 and TRBJ2-5; D is possibly TRBD1 or TRBD2 (5 bases each). The sequencing input was blood. The CDR3 spells CAGSRDRGKETQYF. The CDR3 nucleotides read TGTGCCGGCAGTCGGGACCGAGGGAAAGAGACCCAGTACTTC.